This is a list of T cell receptor beta chains from one sample in a study of cytomegalovirus exposure and HLA in healthy donors. Profiling relied on immunoSEQ multiplex PCR, and the TCRdb table lists in-frame clones only, not all of them. The sample has some 71,000 clones, and its top ten clones hold about 1.7%. Sample: PBMCs. These receptors all stem from a woman in her thirties in good health and CMV-seronegative. Each CDR3 is given with its conserved first and last residue. Fields, in order: CDR3 length, V gene, J gene, CDR3 protein.

15,TRBV9,TRBJ1-1,CASSPRERAVAEAFF
13,TRBV4-3,TRBJ2-5,CASSQASRGTQYF
17,TRBV4-3,TRBJ2-1,CASSQLPGQGSGDEQFF
12,TRBV28,TRBJ1-2,CASSVDYYGYTF
10,TRBV30,TRBJ2-7,CAWSASEQYF
15,TRBV5-1,TRBJ2-5,CASSTGQGRRETQYF
16,TRBV9,TRBJ2-3,CASSGNRGAFTDTQYF
14,TRBV2,TRBJ2-7,CASSGSGSPYEQYF
13,TRBV11-3,TRBJ2-7,CASSSQGSNEQYF
15,TRBV19,TRBJ1-5,CASSLYRGADQPQHF
14,TRBV7-9,TRBJ1-1,CASSPGVGRDEAFF
12,TRBV19,TRBJ1-5,CASSIGGQPQHF
16,TRBV5-1,TRBJ2-3,CASSPGTGTGTDTQYF
13,TRBV18,TRBJ2-5,CASSPGGRETQYF
15,TRBV7-2,TRBJ2-7,CASTKTVAGGYEQYF
15,TRBV29-1,TRBJ1-3,CSVVTGVPSGNTIYF
14,TRBV6-1,TRBJ2-7,CASSVGTGLYEQYF
15,TRBV6-6,TRBJ2-2,CATESGLPNTGELFF
18,TRBV9,TRBJ2-1,CASSVGTSGGASYNEQFF
14,TRBV28,TRBJ1-6,CASSLRTENSPLHF
13,TRBV5-1,TRBJ2-3,CASSLDLTDTQYF
14,TRBV30,TRBJ2-3,CAWSPSYRTDTQYF
15,TRBV4-1,TRBJ2-7,CASSQENRASYEQYF
14,TRBV28,TRBJ1-5,CASSLSGFDQPQHF
14,TRBV7-6,TRBJ1-6,CASSLDNHVSPLHF
12,TRBV29-1,TRBJ1-2,CSVGTETYGYTF
15,TRBV4-1,TRBJ2-7,CASSRSQGDGDEQYF
16,TRBV28,TRBJ1-5,CASSVWGQGANQPQHF
12,TRBV29-1,TRBJ2-3,CSVEQGSDTQYF
16,TRBV5-1,TRBJ2-1,CASSSLTGDYYNEQFF
15,TRBV27,TRBJ2-7,CASGFSRTGAYEQYF
13,TRBV10-2,TRBJ2-7,CASSGTSGDEQYF
15,TRBV5-1,TRBJ2-7,CASSLAGGGIHEQYF
12,TRBV25-1,TRBJ2-7,CASSRSSYEQYF
13,TRBV6-6,TRBJ2-7,CASSYSTSVEWYF
14,TRBV6-5,TRBJ2-3,CASSILAGRDTQYF